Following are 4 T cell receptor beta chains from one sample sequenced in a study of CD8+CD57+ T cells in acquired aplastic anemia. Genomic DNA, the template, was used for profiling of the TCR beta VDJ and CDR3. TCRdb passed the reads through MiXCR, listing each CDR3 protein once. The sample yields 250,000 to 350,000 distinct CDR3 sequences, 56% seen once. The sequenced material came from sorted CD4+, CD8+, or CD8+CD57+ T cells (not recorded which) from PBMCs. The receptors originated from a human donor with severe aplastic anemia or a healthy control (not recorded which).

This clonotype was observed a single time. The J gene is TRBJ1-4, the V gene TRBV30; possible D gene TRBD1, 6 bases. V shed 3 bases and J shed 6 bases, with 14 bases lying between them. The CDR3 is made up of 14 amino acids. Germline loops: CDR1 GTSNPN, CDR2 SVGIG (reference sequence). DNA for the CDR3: TGTGCCTGGAGCGTCGGGGGGACACATGAAAAACTGTTTTTT. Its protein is CAWSVGGTHEKLFF.

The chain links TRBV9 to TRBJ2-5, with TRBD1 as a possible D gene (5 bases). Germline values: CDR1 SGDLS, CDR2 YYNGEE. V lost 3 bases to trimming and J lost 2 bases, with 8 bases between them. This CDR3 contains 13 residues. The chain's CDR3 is CASSGGQQETQYF. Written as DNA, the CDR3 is TGTGCCAGCAGCGGGGGCCAACAAGAGACCCAGTACTTC.

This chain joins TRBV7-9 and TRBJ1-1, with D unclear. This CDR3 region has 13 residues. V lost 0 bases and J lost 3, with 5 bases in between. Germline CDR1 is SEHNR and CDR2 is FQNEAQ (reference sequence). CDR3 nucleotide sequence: TGTGCCAGCAGCTTAGCTTCGTACACTGAAGCTTTCTTT. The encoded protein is CASSLASYTEAFF.

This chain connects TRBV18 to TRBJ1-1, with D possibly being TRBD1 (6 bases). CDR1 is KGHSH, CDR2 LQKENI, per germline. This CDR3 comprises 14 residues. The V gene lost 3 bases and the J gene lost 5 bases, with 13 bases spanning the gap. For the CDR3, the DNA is TGTGCCAGCTCACCGGGGGGCCTTGAGACTGAAGCTTTCTTT. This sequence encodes CASSPGGLETEAFF.